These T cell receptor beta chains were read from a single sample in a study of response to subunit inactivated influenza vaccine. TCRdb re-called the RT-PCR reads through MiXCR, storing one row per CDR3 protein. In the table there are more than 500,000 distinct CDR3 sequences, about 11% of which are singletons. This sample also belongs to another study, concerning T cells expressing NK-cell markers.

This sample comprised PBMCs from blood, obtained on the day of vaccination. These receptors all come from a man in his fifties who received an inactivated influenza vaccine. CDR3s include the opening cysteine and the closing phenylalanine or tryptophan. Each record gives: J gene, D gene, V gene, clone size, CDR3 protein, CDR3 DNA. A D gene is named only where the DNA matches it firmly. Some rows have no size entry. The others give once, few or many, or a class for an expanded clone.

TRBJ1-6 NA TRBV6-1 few CASSDYLRVDNSPLHF TGTGCCAGCAGTGACTACCTCAGGGTGGATAATTCACCCCTCCACTTT
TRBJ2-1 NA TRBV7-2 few CASSAGPASREQFF TGTGCCAGCAGCGCGGGACCGGCTTCCAGAGAGCAGTTCTTC
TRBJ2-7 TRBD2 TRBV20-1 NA CSARDTSGNSYEQYF TGCAGTGCTAGAGATACTAGCGGGAACTCCTACGAGCAGTACTTC
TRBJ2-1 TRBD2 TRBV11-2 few CASSFYEAGAVDEQFF TGTGCCAGCAGCTTTTACGAAGCGGGAGCAGTAGATGAGCAGTTCTTC
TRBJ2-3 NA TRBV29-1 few CSVDGLPVYLSTDTQYF TGCAGCGTTGACGGCCTTCCAGTCTACCTCAGCACAGATACGCAGTATTTT
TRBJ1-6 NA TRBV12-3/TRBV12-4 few CASSFRRRMDSPLHF TGTGCCAGCAGTTTTCGGCGTAGGATGGATTCACCCCTCCACTTT
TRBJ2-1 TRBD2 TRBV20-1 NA CSARPLALAGVNEQFF TGCAGTGCTAGACCCTTGGCGCTAGCGGGAGTGAATGAGCAGTTCTTC
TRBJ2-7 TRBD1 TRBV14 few CASSQGLNLGQGGYEQYF TGTGCCAGCAGCCAAGGGCTAAATTTAGGACAGGGAGGCTACGAGCAGTACTTC
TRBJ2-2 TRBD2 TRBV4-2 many CASSQPGLGTGELFF TGTGCCAGCAGCCAACCGGGACTAGGGACCGGGGAGCTGTTTTTT
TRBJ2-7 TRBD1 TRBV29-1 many CSVATGAEQYF TGCAGCGTCGCAACAGGGGCCGAGCAGTACTTC
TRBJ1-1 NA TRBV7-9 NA CASSSPRGEAFF TGTGCCAGCAGTTCACCCAGAGGTGAAGCTTTCTTT
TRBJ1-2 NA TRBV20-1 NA CSAPRRDGHGYTF TGCAGTGCCCCTAGGCGGGACGGACATGGCTACACCTTC
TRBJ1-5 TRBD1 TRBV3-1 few CASSLISTGLRQPQHF TGTGCCAGCAGCCTGATATCGACAGGGCTGAGACAGCCCCAGCATTTT
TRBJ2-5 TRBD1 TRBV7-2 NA CASGYRGREKTQYF TGTGCCAGCGGTTACAGGGGGCGCGAAAAGACCCAGTACTTC
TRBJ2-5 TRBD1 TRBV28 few CASSSGTVLQETQYF TGTGCCAGCAGTTCGGGGACAGTGCTCCAAGAGACCCAGTACTTC
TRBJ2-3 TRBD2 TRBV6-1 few CASSATSGGPDTQYF TGTGCCAGCAGTGCGACTAGCGGGGGGCCAGATACGCAGTATTTT
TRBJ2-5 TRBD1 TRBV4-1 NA CASSQPGQGGETQYF TGCGCCAGCAGCCAGCCGGGACAGGGAGGTGAGACCCAGTACTTC
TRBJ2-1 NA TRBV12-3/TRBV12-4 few CASSYSYYNEQFF TGTGCCAGCAGTTACAGCTACTACAATGAGCAGTTCTTC
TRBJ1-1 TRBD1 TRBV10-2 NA CASLDRGLGNTEAFF TGCGCCAGCTTAGACAGGGGGCTTGGAAACACTGAAGCTTTCTTT
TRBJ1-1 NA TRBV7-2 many CASSLDRALMNTEAFF TGTGCCAGCAGCTTGGACCGGGCCCTCATGAACACTGAAGCTTTCTTT
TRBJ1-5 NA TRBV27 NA CASSLWSNQPQHF TGTGCCAGCAGTTTGTGGAGCAATCAGCCCCAGCATTTT
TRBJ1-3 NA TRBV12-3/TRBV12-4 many CASSFPGAGNTIYF TGTGCCAGCAGTTTCCCGGGCGCTGGAAACACCATATATTTT
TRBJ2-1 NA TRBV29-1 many CSVDKGGSNEQFF TGCAGCGTTGACAAAGGTGGGAGCAATGAGCAGTTCTTC
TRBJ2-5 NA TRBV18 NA CASSTRRQETQYF TGTGCCAGCTCAACCAGGAGACAAGAGACCCAGTACTTC
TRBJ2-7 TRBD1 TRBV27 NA CASSFSLGDRAYEQYF TGTGCCAGCAGTTTCAGTCTGGGAGACAGGGCATACGAGCAGTACTTC
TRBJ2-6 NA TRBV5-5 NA CASSLFTTGSGANVLTF TGTGCCAGCAGCTTGTTTACTACAGGGTCCGGGGCCAACGTCCTGACTTTC
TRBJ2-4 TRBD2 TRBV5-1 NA CASSRLAGPMDIQYF TGCGCCAGCAGCAGGCTAGCGGGGCCCATGGACATTCAGTACTTC
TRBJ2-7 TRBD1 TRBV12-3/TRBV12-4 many CASSSGQGNEQYF TGTGCCAGCAGTTCCGGACAGGGGAACGAGCAGTACTTC
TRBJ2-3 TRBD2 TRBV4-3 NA CASSQDLQGLVPDTQYF TGCGCCAGCAGCCAAGATCTTCAGGGACTAGTCCCAGATACGCAGTATTTT
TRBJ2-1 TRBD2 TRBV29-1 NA CSVERTSGSNEQFF TGCAGCGTTGAAAGGACTAGCGGGAGCAATGAGCAGTTCTTC
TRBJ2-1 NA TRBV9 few CASSPSLLERPSEQFF TGTGCCAGCAGCCCCAGTTTACTTGAGAGGCCGAGTGAGCAGTTCTTC
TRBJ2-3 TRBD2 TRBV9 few CASSVHGAGGPGTDTQYF TGTGCCAGCAGCGTACATGGGGCGGGAGGGCCCGGCACAGATACGCAGTATTTT
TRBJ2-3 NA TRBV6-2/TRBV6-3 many CASSYDYTDTQYF TGTGCCAGCAGTTACGACTACACAGATACGCAGTATTTT
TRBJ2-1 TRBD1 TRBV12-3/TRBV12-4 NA CASSLSSRQGSSYNEQFF TGTGCCAGCAGTTTATCCTCTCGACAGGGCTCTTCCTACAATGAGCAGTTCTTC
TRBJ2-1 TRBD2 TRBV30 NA CAWSSLAGYEQFF TGTGCCTGGAGTTCGCTAGCGGGGTATGAGCAGTTCTTC
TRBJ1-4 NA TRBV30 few CAWSRSGEKLFF TGTGCCTGGAGCCGGTCGGGGGAAAAACTGTTTTTT
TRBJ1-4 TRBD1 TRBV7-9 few CASSLPSWTGGNEKLFF TGTGCCAGCAGCCTCCCCTCCTGGACAGGGGGGAATGAAAAACTGTTTTTT
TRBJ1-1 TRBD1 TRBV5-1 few CASSRGGTANTEAFF TGCGCCAGCAGCCGTGGTGGGACAGCGAACACTGAAGCTTTCTTT
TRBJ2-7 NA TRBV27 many CASSLGRRPSYEQYF TGTGCCAGCAGTTTGGGTCGCCGGCCCTCCTACGAGCAGTACTTC
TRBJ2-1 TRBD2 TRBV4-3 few CASSQDRASGIRNEQFF TGCGCCAGCAGCCAAGATAGGGCTAGCGGGATAAGGAATGAGCAGTTCTTC
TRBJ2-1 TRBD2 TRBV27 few CASSLQGLGWDNEQFF TGTGCCAGCAGTTTACAGGGACTAGGGTGGGACAATGAGCAGTTCTTC
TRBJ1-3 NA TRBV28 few CASYPLGSSGNTIYF TGTGCCAGCTACCCTTTGGGTAGCTCTGGAAACACCATATATTTT
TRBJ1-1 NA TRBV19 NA CASSAYGDTEAFF TGTGCCAGTAGCGCCTACGGGGACACTGAAGCTTTCTTT
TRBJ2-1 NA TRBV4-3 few CASSQDFTPRSYNEQFF TGCGCCAGCAGCCAAGATTTCACCCCAAGATCCTACAATGAGCAGTTCTTC
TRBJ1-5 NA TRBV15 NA CATSRDYNRGQPQHF TGTGCCACCAGCAGAGATTACAATCGGGGACAGCCCCAGCATTTT
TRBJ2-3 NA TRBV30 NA CAKRLPYTDTQYF TGTGCCAAGAGACTGCCATACACAGATACGCAGTATTTT
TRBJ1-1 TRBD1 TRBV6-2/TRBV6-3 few CASSRTGGFTEAFF TGTGCCAGCAGTCGGACAGGGGGCTTCACTGAAGCTTTCTTT
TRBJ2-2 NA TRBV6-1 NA CASSDGTRSGELFF TGTGCCAGCAGTGATGGTACGAGGAGCGGGGAGCTGTTTTTT
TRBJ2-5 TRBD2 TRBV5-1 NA CASSRIQSSGGYQETQYF TGCGCCAGCAGCCGGATCCAATCTAGCGGGGGTTACCAAGAGACCCAGTACTTC
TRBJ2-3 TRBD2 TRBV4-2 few CASSQVPGLAGNTDTQYF TGTGCCAGCAGCCAAGTCCCGGGACTAGCGGGGAACACAGATACGCAGTATTTT
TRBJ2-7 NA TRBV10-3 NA CAISPSSYEQYF TGTGCCATCAGTCCCTCCTCCTACGAGCAGTACTTC
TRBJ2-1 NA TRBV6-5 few CASSYQVSPGYNEQFF TGTGCCAGCAGTTACCAGGTCTCCCCGGGCTACAATGAGCAGTTCTTC
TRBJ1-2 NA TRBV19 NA CASSSPSVRGYTF TGTGCCAGTAGTTCCCCGTCGGTCCGCGGCTACACCTTC
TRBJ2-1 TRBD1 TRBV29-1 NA CSGDRGHNEQFF TGCAGCGGGGACAGGGGACACAATGAGCAGTTCTTC
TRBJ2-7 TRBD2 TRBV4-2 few CASSQDPSGRSYEQYF TGTGCCAGCAGCCAAGATCCCAGCGGGAGAAGCTACGAGCAGTACTTC
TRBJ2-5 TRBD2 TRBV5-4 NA CASSSPNAGGRETQYF TGTGCCAGCAGCTCCCCAAACGCGGGAGGGAGAGAGACCCAGTACTTC
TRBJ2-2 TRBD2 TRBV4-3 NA CASSQVGTSGGSNTGELFF TGCGCCAGCAGCCAAGTAGGGACTAGCGGGGGGTCGAACACCGGGGAGCTGTTTTTT
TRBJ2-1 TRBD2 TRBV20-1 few CSARDIAGALYNEQFF TGCAGTGCTAGAGATATCGCGGGAGCCCTCTACAATGAGCAGTTCTTC
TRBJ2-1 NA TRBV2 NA CASSERGFRGKEQFF TGTGCCAGCAGTGAACGGGGTTTCAGGGGTAAGGAGCAGTTCTTC
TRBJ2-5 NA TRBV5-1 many CASSPGFQETQYF TGCGCCAGCAGCCCAGGTTTCCAAGAGACCCAGTACTTC